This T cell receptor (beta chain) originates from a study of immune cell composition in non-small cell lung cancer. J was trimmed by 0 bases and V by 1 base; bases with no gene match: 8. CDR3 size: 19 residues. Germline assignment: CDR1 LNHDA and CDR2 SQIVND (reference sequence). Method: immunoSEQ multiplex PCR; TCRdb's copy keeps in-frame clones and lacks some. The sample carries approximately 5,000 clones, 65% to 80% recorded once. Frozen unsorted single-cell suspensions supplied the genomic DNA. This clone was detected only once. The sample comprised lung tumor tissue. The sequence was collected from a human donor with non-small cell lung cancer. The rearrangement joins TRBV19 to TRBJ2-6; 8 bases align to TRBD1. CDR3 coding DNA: TGTGCCAGTAGTATAGGGGGGACAGGATTTTTCTCTGGGGCCAACGTCCTGACTTTC. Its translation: CASSIGGTGFFSGANVLTF.